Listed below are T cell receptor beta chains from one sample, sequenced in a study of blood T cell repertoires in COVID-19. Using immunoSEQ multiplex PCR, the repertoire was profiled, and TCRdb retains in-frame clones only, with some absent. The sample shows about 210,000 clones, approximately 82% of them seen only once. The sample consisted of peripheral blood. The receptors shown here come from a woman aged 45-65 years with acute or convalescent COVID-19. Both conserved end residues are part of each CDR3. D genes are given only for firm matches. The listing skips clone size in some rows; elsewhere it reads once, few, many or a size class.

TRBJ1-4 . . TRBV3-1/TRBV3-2 TGTGCCAGCAGCCAAGCAGGGGAAAAACTGTTTTTT CASSQAGEKLFF
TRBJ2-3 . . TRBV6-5 TGTGCCAGCTCAGGGGCCACCGTCACAGATACGCAGTATTTT CASSGATVTDTQYF
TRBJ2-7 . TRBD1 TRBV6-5 TGTGCCAGCAGCACAGGGGGTCTTAACGAGCAGTACTTC CASSTGGLNEQYF
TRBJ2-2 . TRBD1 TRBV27 TGTGCCAGCAGGGGGACAGGGGGCTTCGGGGAGCTGTTTTTT CASRGTGGFGELFF
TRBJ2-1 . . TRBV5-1 TGCGCCAGCAGCTCCGGACAGAACAACTACAATGAGCAGTTCTTC CASSSGQNNYNEQFF
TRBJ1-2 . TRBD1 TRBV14 TGTGCCAGCAGCCTACAGGGGAACTATGGCTACACCTTC CASSLQGNYGYTF
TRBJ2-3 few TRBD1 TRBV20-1 TGCAGTGCTAGTCACCGGGACAGGGGGAGAGATACGCAGTATTTT CSASHRDRGRDTQYF
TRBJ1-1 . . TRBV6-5 TGTGCCAGCAGTTTGACACTAGGCACTGAAGCTTTCTTT CASSLTLGTEAFF
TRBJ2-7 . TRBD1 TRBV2 TGTGCCAGCACCGACAGGGGGCGAGTGTACGAGCAGTACTTC CASTDRGRVYEQYF
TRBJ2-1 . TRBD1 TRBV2 TGTGCCAGCAGTTCGGGACAGGCCAAAAGGAGGAATGAGCAGTTCTTC CASSSGQAKRRNEQFF
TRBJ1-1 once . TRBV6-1 TGTGCCAGCAGTGAATCGCGTCAGGGATTCACTGAAGCTTTCTTT CASSESRQGFTEAFF
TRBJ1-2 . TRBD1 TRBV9 TGTGCCAGCAACCGACAGGGAGATGGCTACACCTTC CASNRQGDGYTF
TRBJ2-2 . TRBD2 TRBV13 TGTGCCAGCCAGGCGGGAGGCACCGGGGAGCTGTTTTTT CASQAGGTGELFF
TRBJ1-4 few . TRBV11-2 TGTGCCAGCAGCTTCGACAGCTGGAAAATTAATGAAAAACTGTTTTTT CASSFDSWKINEKLFF
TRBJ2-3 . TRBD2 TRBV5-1 TGCGCCAGCAGCTTGCTAGCGGGAGGAGCAGATACGCAGTATTTT CASSLLAGGADTQYF
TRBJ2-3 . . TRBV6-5 TGTGCCAGCAACAAGAGGGGGGGGCGAGATACGCAGTATTTT CASNKRGGRDTQYF
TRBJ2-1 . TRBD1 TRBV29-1 TGCAGCGTTCAGGGGGCCTCCTACAATGAGCAGTTCTTC CSVQGASYNEQFF
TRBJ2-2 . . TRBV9 TGTGCCAGCAGCGACGGGACCGGGGAGCTGTTTTTT CASSDGTGELFF
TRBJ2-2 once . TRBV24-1 TGTGCCACCAGTGAATCGCCTACCTCCGGGGAGCTGTTTTTT CATSESPTSGELFF
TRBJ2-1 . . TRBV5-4 TGTGCCAGCAGCTCCGGACAGCTACAATACAATGAGCAGTTCTTC CASSSGQLQYNEQFF
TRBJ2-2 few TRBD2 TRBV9 TGTGCCAGCAGCGTAGGCGGGAGGGGTGGAAGAACCGGGGAGCTGTTTTTT CASSVGGRGGRTGELFF
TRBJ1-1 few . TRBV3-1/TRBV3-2 TGTGCCAGCAGCCAGACAGCTGAGGAAGCTTTCTTT CASSQTAEEAFF
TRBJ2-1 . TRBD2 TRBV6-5 TGTGCCAGCAGTTACTCGGGGACTAGCGGGACTGAGCAGTTCTTC CASSYSGTSGTEQFF
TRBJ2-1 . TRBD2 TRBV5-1 TGCGCCAGCAGCCCTATGCGGCTAGCGGGAGAAGATGAGCAGTTCTTC CASSPMRLAGEDEQFF
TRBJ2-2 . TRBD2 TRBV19 TGTGCCAGTAGTATCACTAGCGGGAGTAGGGAGCTGTTTTTT CASSITSGSRELFF
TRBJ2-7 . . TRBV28 TGTGCCAGCAGTTCTTGGGGAGGATTATACGAGCAGTACTTC CASSSWGGLYEQYF
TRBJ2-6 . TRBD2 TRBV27 TGTGCCAGCACCTATGTGGGACTAGCGGGAGGTGGGGCCAACGTCCTGACTTTC CASTYVGLAGGGANVLTF
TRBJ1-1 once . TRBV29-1 TGCAGCGTAGCCGGTGGGAGTACTAACACTGAAGCTTTCTTT CSVAGGSTNTEAFF
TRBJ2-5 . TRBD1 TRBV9 TGTGCCAGCAGCTCACAGAGGACAGGCTACCAAGAGACCCAGTACTTC CASSSQRTGYQETQYF
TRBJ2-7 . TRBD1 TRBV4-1 TGCGCCAGCACTACCAACACAGGGGTATACGAGCAGTACTTC CASTTNTGVYEQYF
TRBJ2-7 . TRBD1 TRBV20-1 TGCAGTGCAGACAGGGGAAACGAGCAGTACTTC CSADRGNEQYF
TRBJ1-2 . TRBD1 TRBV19 TGTGCCAGTAGTTCTAAGGTCGGCCGACCGGGACAGGGAAAAGAGAACTATGGCTACACCTTC CASSSKVGRPGQGKENYGYTF
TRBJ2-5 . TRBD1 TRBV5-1 TGCGCCAGCAGCCCTGACAGGGGCGGAGAGACCCAGTACTTC CASSPDRGGETQYF
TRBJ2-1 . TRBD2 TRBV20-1 TGCAGTGCTAGTAGCGGGGCTTACAATGAGCAGTTCTTC CSASSGAYNEQFF
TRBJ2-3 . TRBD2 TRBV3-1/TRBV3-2 TGTGCCAGCAGCGGGTTAGCGGGAGGGCCTCTTAGCACAGATACGCAGTATTTT CASSGLAGGPLSTDTQYF
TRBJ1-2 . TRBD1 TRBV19 TGTGCCAGTAGACCAGGGGGCGCAAAACCTGGCTACACCTTC CASRPGGAKPGYTF
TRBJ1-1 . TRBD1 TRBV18 TGTGCCAGCTCATATTCGACAGGGGTGAACACTGAAGCTTTCTTT CASSYSTGVNTEAFF
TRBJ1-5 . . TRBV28 TGTGCCAGCAGTTCACAGGGCCAGCCCCAGCATTTT CASSSQGQPQHF
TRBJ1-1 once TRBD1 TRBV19 TGTGCCAGTATGCCCCGGGACAGGGGTCGCGGCACTGAAGCTTTCTTT CASMPRDRGRGTEAFF
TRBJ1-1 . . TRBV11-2 TGTGCCAGCAGCTTGTCAACTGAAGCTTTCTTT CASSLSTEAFF
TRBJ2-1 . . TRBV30 TGTGCCTGGATTAAGACTAGCAATGAGCAGTTCTTC CAWIKTSNEQFF
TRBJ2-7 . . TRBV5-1 TGCGCCAGCAGCGCGGAAGGAGGGAAAGAGACCTACGAGCAGTACTTC CASSAEGGKETYEQYF
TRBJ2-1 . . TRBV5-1 TGCGCCAGCACCCCAGGGGGCGCGGGGGATGAGCAGTTCTTC CASTPGGAGDEQFF
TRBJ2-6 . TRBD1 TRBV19 TGTGCCAGTAGTAGCGACAGGGGGGCCCCTGGAGCTGGGGCCAACGTCCTGACTTTC CASSSDRGAPGAGANVLTF
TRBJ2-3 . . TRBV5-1 TGCGCCAGCAGCTTGGCAGATAGCACAGATACGCAGTATTTT CASSLADSTDTQYF
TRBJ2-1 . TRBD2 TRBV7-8 TGTGCCAGCAGCCTGGGAGGGCGGGATGAGCAGTTCTTC CASSLGGRDEQFF
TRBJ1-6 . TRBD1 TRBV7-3 TGTGCCAGCAGCTCTGGGCAGGGGGGTTCACCCCTCCACTTT CASSSGQGGSPLHF
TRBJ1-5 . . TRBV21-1 TGTGCCAGCAGCAAAGAGGGGACAGGGAATAGCAATCAGCCCCAGCATTTT CASSKEGTGNSNQPQHF
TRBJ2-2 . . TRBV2 TGTGCCAGCCACGGACAGACTAACACCGGGGAGCTGTTTTTT CASHGQTNTGELFF
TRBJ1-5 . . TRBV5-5 TGTGCCAGCAGCTTGGAGACAGGATGGGACTATAGCAATCAGCCCCAGCATTTT CASSLETGWDYSNQPQHF
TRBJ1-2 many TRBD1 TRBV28 TGTGCCAGCAGTCAAGACAGGGGGATTAATGGCTACACCTTC CASSQDRGINGYTF
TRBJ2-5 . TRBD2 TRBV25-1 TGTGCCAGCAGTAAACTGGACTTAGCGGGAGAAGAGACCCAGTACTTC CASSKLDLAGEETQYF
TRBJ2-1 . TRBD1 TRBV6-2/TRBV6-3 TGTGCCAGCAGCCCCTGGCCCCCGGGACAGGGATCTAATGAGCAGTTCTTC CASSPWPPGQGSNEQFF